One T cell receptor (beta chain) is described in this entry. Its specificity is not known. The data were obtained in a study of shared clonotypes between healthy human individuals. Clones were read by immunoSEQ multiplex PCR, and TCRdb kept only the in-frame ones, dropping some. The sample contains fewer than 1.4 million clones, approximately 80% of which appear only once. This CDR3 spans 15 amino acids. V was shortened by 6 bases and J by 4 bases, with 18 bases between the two germline ends. The germline V gene has CDR1 MDHEN and CDR2 SYDVKM. The study, taken as a whole, reports: Memory subsets generally showed smaller estimated richness than naive subsets did. The sharing of about 5% of naive CD4 clonotypes was seen across a few donors.

Donors included only healthy HIV-negative adults lacking recent acute infections or vaccinations. This chain connects TRBV28 to TRBJ1-1, with a tentative D call TRBD1 (5 bases). The TCR sequence derives from a man between 18 and 35 years old in good health. Some clones in this sample may be carry-over from other donors' samples. Sequenced sample: memory CD4+ T cells from PBMCs. The subset was: CD45RA-negative fraction. Here the CDR3 reads CASRSQGIEGTEAFF. The CDR3 nucleotides are TGTGCCAGCAGGTCCCAGGGCATCGAGGGCACTGAAGCTTTCTTT.